This T cell receptor (beta chain) derives from a study of regulatory T cells in long-lasting Graves disease. As for time point: persistent/refractory GD, antithyroid drugs over 5 years with positive TRAb. Isolated PBMC RNA provided the starting material for the TCR library. CDR3-region Arm-PCR and iRepertoire HTBI primers produced the TCR beta libraries. Using its own MiXCR run on the multiplex PCR reads, TCRdb lists one record per CDR3 protein. Of over 650,000 distinct CDR3 sequences in the sample, approximately 29% were seen once. The table lists this clonotype with a few counts. Germline loops: CDR1 SGHDT, CDR2 YYEEEE. V lost 3 bases and J lost 8; bases outside the gene matches: 8. The CDR3 covers 15 residues.

This rearrangement joins TRBV5-6 to TRBJ1-4; 9 nucleotides match TRBD1. This receptor was obtained from a female donor with Graves disease. Sequenced here: peripheral blood mononuclear cells (PBMCs), sampled when the disease was refractory, from a patient treated with antithyroid drugs. The CDR3 bases are TGTGCCAGCAGCTCGGGACAGGGATGGAAGGAAAAACTGTTTTTT. This translates into CASSSGQGWKEKLFF.